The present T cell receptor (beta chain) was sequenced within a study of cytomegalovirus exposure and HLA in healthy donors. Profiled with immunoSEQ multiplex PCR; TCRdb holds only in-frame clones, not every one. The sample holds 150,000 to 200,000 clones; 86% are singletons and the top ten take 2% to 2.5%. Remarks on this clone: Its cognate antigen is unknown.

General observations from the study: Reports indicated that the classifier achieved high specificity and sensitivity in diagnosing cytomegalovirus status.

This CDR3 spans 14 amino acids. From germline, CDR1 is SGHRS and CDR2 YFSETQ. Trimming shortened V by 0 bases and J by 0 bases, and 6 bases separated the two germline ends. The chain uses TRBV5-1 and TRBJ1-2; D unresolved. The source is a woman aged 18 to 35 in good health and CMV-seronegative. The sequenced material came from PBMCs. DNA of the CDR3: TGCGCCAGCAGCTTGGACAGTTCTAACTATGGCTACACCTTC. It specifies CASSLDSSNYGYTF.